This T cell receptor (beta chain) stems from a study of glioma-infiltrating T cells. General study findings and limits: Only very few CDR3 sequences appeared in both tissue and blood. Tissue-blood divergence was below expectation in non-neoplastic patients, above in gliomas.

This clonotype was recorded many times. The antigen remains undetermined. Germline CDR1 reads MDHEN; CDR2 reads SYDVKM. V was cut by 6 bases and J by 4 bases, with 10 bases left in between. This CDR3 has 13 residues. Amplification of TCR alpha and beta CDR3 regions from RNA used iRepertoire nested multiplex PCR. One-step reverse transcription and amplification started from approximately 100-400 ng of tissue mRNA or PBMC total RNA. TCRdb itself ran the multiplex PCR reads through MiXCR, one entry per CDR3 protein. The table has under 150,000 distinct CDR3 sequences, around 25% seen once. The chain links TRBV28 to TRBJ2-1; D ambiguous. The sequence came from a human donor with low-grade glioma or glioblastoma, undergoing nonglioma brain surgery, or in good health (not recorded which). What was sequenced was glioma tissue, nonneoplastic brain tissue, or PBMCs (not recorded which). The CDR3 DNA sequence: TGTGCCAGCAGCCCCCCCCCGTACAATGAGCAGTTCTTC. Translation: CASSPPPYNEQFF.